The sequence of this T cell receptor beta chain was determined in a study of T cell clonality in common variable immunodeficiency. Study-wide points: CVID subjects showed higher TCRbeta clonality than healthy controls.

Trimming took off 4 bases at V and 0 bases at J, with 7 bases between the two ends. CDR1 and CDR2 from the germline V gene are LNHDA and SQIVND (reference sequence). The CDR3 totals 15 residues. This clone was recorded at least ten times. The target antigen is unknown. The read ends 3 residues shy of where the CDR3 ends; the end is completed using the germline J gene. Control and CVID samples contributed equal amounts of genomic DNA. Some clones are missing from TCRdb's copy, which holds only in-frame ones; the method was immunoSEQ multiplex PCR. The sample has roughly 70,000 clones, none seen only once; the top ten hold about 1.5%.

The sequence derives from a person aged 18-70 years in good health. The rearrangement joins TRBV19 to TRBJ2-6; D may be TRBD1 (5 bases). Material for sequencing was peripheral blood mononuclear cells. The sequenced CDR3 bases are TGTGCCAGTAGTAACAGGCCCTCTGGGGCCAACGTC. Amino acids: CASSNRPSGANV. The full CDR3 reads CASSNRPSGANVLTF.